Included here is one T cell receptor (beta chain) sequence, with context. This sample is part of a study of TIL therapy for anti-PD-1-resistant metastatic lung cancer. After removal of 5 bases from V and 6 bases from J, the junction contained 8 bases not matched to a gene. The CDR3 spans 15 residues. The V gene's germline CDR1 is SNHLY and CDR2 FYNNEI. The libraries were made with immunoSEQ v3. Generated by immunoSEQ multiplex PCR, the TCRdb table keeps only in-frame clones and is missing some. The sample carries 5,900 or so clones, 66% recorded once. As for time point: pre-treatment sample, taken before nivolumab and TIL therapy. Pleural nodules or supraclavicular lymph nodes made up most of the excised metastases sampled. Enrollment ran from October 2017 to early 2020.

This sequence originates from a person aged 25 to 79 with non-small cell lung cancer. Sequenced here: tumor tissue, sampled at baseline. V and J are TRBV2 and TRBJ2-4; 9 bases are a match to TRBD1. This CDR3 reads CASSLVGQGLNIQYF. Written as DNA, the CDR3 is TGTGCCAGCAGTCTAGTGGGACAGGGTTTAAACATTCAGTACTTC.